The 3 T cell receptor beta chains below were found in one sample sequenced in a study of cytomegalovirus exposure and HLA in healthy donors. The PCR employed 60 Vbeta primers together with 13 Jbeta primers. Only in-frame clones appear in the TCRdb table, and some are missing; sequencing was by immunoSEQ multiplex PCR. The repertoire holds about 160,000 clones, with around 88% as singletons. Specimen: PBMCs. These receptors originate from a woman aged 25 to 39 in good health and CMV-seronegative.

V usage is TRBV11-3 and J usage is TRBJ2-2, with TRBD1 as a possible D gene (6 bases). The CDR3 runs to 13 residues. With 4 bases removed from V and 6 bases from J, the gap between germline ends came to 9 bases. The germline V gene has CDR1 SGHNT and CDR2 YENEEA. The CDR3 DNA reads TGTGCCAGCAGCTACAGGGACCCCGGGGAGCTGTTTTTT. Translation: CASSYRDPGELFF. Based on the CDR3 plus reference TRBV11-3 and TRBJ2-2, the full variable domain is EAGVVQSPRYKIIEKKQPVAFWCNPISGHNTLYWYLQNLGQGPELLIRYENEEAVDDSQLPKDRFSAERLKGVDSTLKIQPAELGDSAVYLCASSYRDPGELFFGEGSRLTVL.

A remark on this clone: The same CDR3 is also encoded by other DNA sequences in this sample. The chain uses TRBV25-1 and TRBJ1-6, with TRBD1 as a possible D gene (6 bases). V gave up 4 bases and J gave up 7 bases, with 17 bases separating them. The V gene's germline CDR1 is MGHDK and CDR2 SYGVNS. The CDR3 is made up of 16 amino acids. CDR3 protein: CASSAAIGQINSPLHF. Written as DNA, the CDR3 is TGTGCCAGCAGTGCCGCAATCGGACAGATCAATTCACCCCTCCACTTT.

This clone occurred once. The genes are TRBV27 and TRBJ1-4, with 9 positions matching TRBD1. This CDR3 spans 15 amino acids. V gave up 6 bases and J gave up 11 bases; unmatched junction bases: 13. Germline V gives CDR1 MNHEY, CDR2 SMNVEV (reference sequence). As DNA, the CDR3 is TGTGCCAGCAGCCCCCCCGGGACAGGGATACGGAAACTGTTTTTT. Its protein is CASSPPGTGIRKLFF.